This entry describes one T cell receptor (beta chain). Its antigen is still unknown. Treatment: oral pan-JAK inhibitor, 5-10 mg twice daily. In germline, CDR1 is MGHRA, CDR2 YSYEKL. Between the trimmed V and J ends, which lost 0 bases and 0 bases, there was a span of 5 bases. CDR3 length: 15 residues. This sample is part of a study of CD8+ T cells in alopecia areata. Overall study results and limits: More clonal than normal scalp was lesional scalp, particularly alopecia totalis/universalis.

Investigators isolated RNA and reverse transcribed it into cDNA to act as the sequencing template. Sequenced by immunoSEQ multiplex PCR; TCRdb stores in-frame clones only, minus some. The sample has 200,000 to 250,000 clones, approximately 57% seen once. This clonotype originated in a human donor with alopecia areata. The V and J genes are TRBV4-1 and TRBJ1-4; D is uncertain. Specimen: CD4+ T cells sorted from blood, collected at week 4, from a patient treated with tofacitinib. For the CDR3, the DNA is TGCGCCAGCAGCCAAGATCGGACAACTAATGAAAAACTGTTTTTT. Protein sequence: CASSQDRTTNEKLFF.